The TCR beta chain described here comes from a study of OX40 agonist ivuxolimab in advanced cancers. The method was immunoSEQ multiplex PCR; TCRdb's version includes in-frame clones alone and lacks a portion of them. The sample has 45,000 or so clones, 84% seen once. Germline V gene sequence: CDR1 GTSNPN, CDR2 SVGIG (reference sequence). The CDR3 loop spans 14 amino acids. The ends were cut back, 5 bases at V and 0 bases at J, with 11 bases in the middle. The material was CD4+ or CD8+ T cells sorted from blood, obtained in a trial of the OX40 agonist ivuxolimab. The chain is built from TRBV30 and TRBJ1-3; TRBD1 might be the D (5 bases). This TCR came from an adult with an advanced solid tumor such as melanoma, head and neck, liver or kidney cancer. This CDR3 reads CAWATQGSGNTIYF. The CDR3 coding sequence is TGTGCCTGGGCGACTCAGGGCTCTGGAAACACCATATATTTT.